This T cell receptor beta chain originates from a study of blood T cell repertoires in COVID-19. Across the study: Whether acute or convalescent, the COVID-19 samples came from the United States, Italy and Spain. Sources were T cells, B-cell-depleted T cells, or PBMCs; the material itself was cDNA or gDNA.

The CDR3 contains 15 residues. The germline gives CDR1 LNHNV, CDR2 YYDKDF (reference sequence). Trimming cost V 5 bases and J 4 bases; bases outside gene matches: 9. Authors' methods: Nucleated cell number was recorded as an estimate derived from reference gene primer amplification. The table came from immunoSEQ multiplex PCR; TCRdb's copy has only in-frame clones and leaves some out. V and J calls plus clone size are reproduced from that table; the DNA served to infer D and trimming. The sample has some 99,000 clones; approximately 87% are singletons. The sequencing sample was made of peripheral blood. The chain uses TRBV15 and TRBJ2-3; 7 bases are shared with TRBD2. The TCR sequence derives from a woman in her sixties with acute or convalescent COVID-19. The CDR3 DNA reads as TGTGCCACCAGCCGAGCGGGAAGGTATGCAGATACGCAGTATTTT. As protein: CATSRAGRYADTQYF.